One and the same sample provided the 28 T cell receptor beta chains below, sequenced in a study of blood T cells in healthy people across ages. PCR was performed a second time for about 7 to 12 cycles using a sample-barcoded 5' primer and a J-beta primer mix. TCRdb ran MiXCR on the 5' RACE reads and lists one entry per CDR3 protein. The sample yields fewer than 1.5 million distinct CDR3 sequences, approximately 38% seen once. The sample was blood. The receptors here all came from a woman aged 18-30 years in good health.

The rearrangement links TRBV9 to TRBJ1-2; 9 bases align to TRBD1. CDR3 size: 13 residues. Germline trimming cut 4 bases from V and 12 bases from J; bases unmatched to any gene: 10. Germline assignment: CDR1 SGDLS and CDR2 YYNGEE. CDR3 in amino acids: CASSPRTGDMNTF. CDR3 DNA: TGTGCCAGCAGCCCTAGGACAGGGGACATGAACACCTTC. Together with reference TRBV9 and TRBJ1-2, the CDR3 gives the full variable domain: DSGVTQTPKHLITATGQRVTLRCSPRSGDLSVYWYQQSLDQGLQFLIQYYNGEERAKGNILERFSAQQFPDLHSELNLSSLELGDSALYFCASSPRTGDMNTFGSGTRLTVV.

In this sample, this clonotype turned up a few times. The chain uses TRBV27 and TRBJ2-1; weak D call: TRBD1 (5 bases). This CDR3 has 20 amino acids. V lost 5 bases and J lost 4, with 30 bases in between. CDR1 MNHEY and CDR2 SMNVEV come from the germline V gene (reference sequence). DNA of the CDR3: TGTGCCAGCAGTCCGCCCCTCGGAGTCCGACAGTCCACCTTTTACAATGAGCAGTTCTTC. Translation: CASSPPLGVRQSTFYNEQFF.

In its sample, this clonotype was seen a few times. J is TRBJ2-6 and V is TRBV20-1, with unresolved D. CDR1 and CDR2 (germline): DFQATT, SNEGSKA (reference sequence). Trimming cost V 5 bases and J 0 bases, with 17 bases left between them. This CDR3 contains 17 residues. CDR3 amino acids: CSAPARPGNSGANVLTF. The DNA for the CDR3 is TGCAGTGCTCCCGCAAGGCCGGGTAACTCTGGGGCCAACGTCCTGACTTTC.

This clonotype was detected a few times. The chain combines TRBV7-2 with TRBJ2-1, with D hard to call. The DNA end lines up better with TRBJ2-7; the J call may be wrong. The CDR3 runs to 15 residues. Per germline, CDR1 SGHTA and CDR2 FQGNSA. CDR3 nucleotides: TGTGCCAGCAGCTTAGGACCGGCAGCTTACAATGAGCAGTACTTC. Protein product: CASSLGPAAYNEQYF.

In this sample, this clonotype turned up a few times. The chain employs TRBV7-9 and TRBJ2-7, with 9 positions matching TRBD1. Per the germline V gene, CDR1 is SEHNR and CDR2 is FQNEAQ (reference sequence). Trimming removed 4 bases from V and 7 bases from J; junction bases left unmatched: 11. The CDR3 totals 15 residues. CDR3 sequence reads: CASSSGTGIYNEQYF. CDR3 DNA sequence: TGTGCCAGCAGCTCCGGGACAGGGATTTACAATGAGCAGTACTTC.

CDR3 DNA: TGTGCCAGCAGCCAAGTGCTTGTAGCGGCCCCCTACAATGAGCAGTTCTTC. It yields the protein CASSQVLVAAPYNEQFF. The J gene is TRBJ2-1, the V gene TRBV4-2, with D possibly matching TRBD2 (6 bases). Per germline, CDR1 LGHNA and CDR2 YNFKEQ. V lost 1 base, J lost 2 bases, and 15 bases lay in between. This CDR3 comprises 17 residues.

V usage is TRBV11-2 and J usage is TRBJ2-7; tentatively, D is TRBD1 (5 bases). Germline V gene data show CDR1 as SGHAT and CDR2 as FQNNGV. V was clipped by 0 bases and J by 2 bases, with 11 bases between them. This CDR3 region has 15 residues. Written as DNA, the CDR3 is TGTGCCAGCAGCTTAGATCTTGACAGACCCTACGAGCAGTACTTC. Protein sequence: CASSLDLDRPYEQYF.

This clonotype appeared a few times. The chain is built from TRBV5-1 and TRBJ1-5, with D possibly being TRBD1 (5 bases). V dropped 0 bases and J dropped 5 bases, with 12 bases sitting between them. CDR1 SGHRS and CDR2 YFSETQ come from the germline V gene. The CDR3 totals 15 residues. This CDR3 is CASSLAGTDYQPQHF. CDR3 nucleotides: TGCGCCAGCAGCTTGGCCGGGACTGATTATCAGCCCCAGCATTTT.

V usage is TRBV6-2 or TRBV6-3 and J usage is TRBJ1-2, with D perhaps matching TRBD1 (6 bases). V dropped 0 bases and J dropped 3 bases, with 14 bases sitting between them. Germline values: CDR1 MNHEY, CDR2 SVGEGT. The CDR3 sequence is 16 residues long. DNA of the CDR3: TGTGCCAGCAGTTACTCGAGAGTAAAGGGGGACTATGGCTACACCTTC. Protein sequence: CASSYSRVKGDYGYTF.

In its sample, this clonotype was seen a few times. The chain employs TRBV7-9 and TRBJ2-1; D gene unclear. V lost 5 bases and J lost 2, with 13 bases in between. The CDR3 is 15 amino acids. Germline CDR1 SEHNR, CDR2 FQNEAQ (reference sequence). CDR3 residues: CASSGRQGPYNEQFF. CDR3 sequence (DNA): TGTGCCAGCAGCGGCCGACAAGGCCCCTACAATGAGCAGTTCTTC.

V gene TRBV4-1 combines with J gene TRBJ1-4; TRBD1 might be the D (6 bases). The germline V gene encodes CDR1 MGHRA and CDR2 YSYEKL. The germline V and J ends were trimmed by 7 bases and 4 bases, with 19 bases remaining between them. The CDR3 length is 16 residues. CDR3 DNA: TGCGCCAGCACCTCGGGGAGGACAGCGATTAATGAAAAACTGTTTTTT. Its protein is CASTSGRTAINEKLFF.

CDR3 amino acids: CATSRGDLGGGPGEQYF. CDR3 in DNA: TGTGCCACCAGCAGAGGCGATTTGGGTGGGGGGCCGGGGGAGCAGTACTTC. The chain couples TRBV15 to TRBJ2-7, with D possibly being TRBD1 or TRBD2 (6 bases each). Trimming took 1 base from V and 7 from J, leaving 23 bases between them. CDR3 length equals 17 residues. Looked up from germline, CDR1 is LNHNV and CDR2 is YYDKDF (reference sequence).

In its sample, this clonotype was seen many times. In nucleotides, the CDR3 is TGCAGCGTGTGTACAGGGAGTGGCACAGATACGCAGTATTTT. Its protein product is CSVCTGSGTDTQYF. The chain uses TRBV29-1 and TRBJ2-3; the D gene is possibly TRBD1 (6 bases). Trimming left V 6 bases short and J 1 base short, with 14 bases between. CDR3 size: 14 residues. Germline loops: CDR1 SQVTM, CDR2 ANQGSEA.

The V gene is TRBV7-2, the J gene TRBJ2-1, with TRBD2 identical over 8 bases. With the DNA end fitting TRBJ2-7 better, the J assignment may be wrong. The CDR3 runs to 18 residues. Looked up from germline, CDR1 is SGHTA and CDR2 is FQGNSA. CDR3 loop: CASSLRWKGTRSYNEQYF. CDR3 coding DNA: TGTGCCAGCAGCTTAAGATGGAAAGGGACTAGGAGCTACAATGAGCAGTACTTC.

This clonotype was counted only a few times. V usage is TRBV10-3 and J usage is TRBJ1-1; D is perhaps TRBD1 (5 bases). Between the trimmed V and J ends, which lost 7 bases and 0 bases, there was a span of 9 bases. CDR1 is ENHRY and CDR2 is SYGVKD in the germline V gene. The CDR3 covers 13 residues. CDR3 sequence reads: CAIMQGMNTEAFF. The CDR3, as DNA: TGTGCCATCATGCAGGGAATGAACACTGAAGCTTTCTTT.

This chain uses TRBV6-2 or TRBV6-3 with TRBJ2-1; D may be TRBD1 (6 bases). Germline values: CDR1 MNHEY, CDR2 SVGEGT. The CDR3 extends over 16 amino acids. The V end was cut by 2 bases, the J end by 7 bases, with 18 bases between. The CDR3 DNA reads as TGTGCCAGCAGTTACGGGGGCCAACCCCTCAGGAATGAGCAGTTCTTC. Translating gives CASSYGGQPLRNEQFF.

This clonotype has ten or more counts. The V call is TRBV29-1, the J call TRBJ2-1, with TRBD2 matching over 9 bases. CDR3 length: 13 amino acids. V lost 4 bases to trimming and J lost 6 bases; unmatched junction nucleotides: 4. Germline CDR1 is SQVTM and CDR2 is ANQGSEA. Here the CDR3 reads CSVVSGGPNEQFF. The CDR3 DNA reads as TGCAGCGTTGTTAGCGGGGGTCCCAATGAGCAGTTCTTC.

The rearrangement links TRBV10-1 to TRBJ2-1, with TRBD2 identical over 8 bases. The length of the CDR3 is 16 residues. The germline gives CDR1 WNHNN, CDR2 SYGVQD (reference sequence). The V and J ends lost 4 bases and 1 base, in that order; junction bases with no gene match: 6. CDR3 in amino acids: CASSGSGGESYNEQFF. CDR3 DNA sequence: TGCGCCAGCAGTGGATCGGGGGGGGAATCCTACAATGAGCAGTTCTTC.

The CDR3 loop reads CASSYSGVGLNSPLHF. The CDR3 DNA follows: TGTGCCAGCAGTTATTCAGGGGTTGGATTAAATTCACCCCTCCACTTT. This rearrangement joins TRBV6-5 to TRBJ1-6; weak D call: TRBD1 (6 bases). In germline, CDR1 is MNHEY, CDR2 SVGAGI. Trimming took 3 bases from V and 7 from J, leaving 16 bases between them. This CDR3 contains 16 residues.

This clonotype has more than one count but fewer than ten. CDR3 amino acids: CASSRTSGGAIYEQYF. CDR3 coding DNA: TGTGCCAGCAGCCGGACTAGCGGGGGGGCCATTTACGAGCAGTACTTC. J is TRBJ2-7 and V is TRBV7-8, with TRBD2 matching over 15 bases. Trimming took 5 bases from V and 4 from J; bases not matched to a gene: 6. The CDR3 loop spans 16 amino acids. Germline V gene data show CDR1 as SGHVS and CDR2 as FQNEAQ.

The chain is built from TRBV6-5 and TRBJ2-1; 8 bases fit TRBD2. The CDR3 length is 15 residues. J was trimmed by 8 bases and V by 0 bases; bases with no gene match: 6. Germline-derived CDR1 and CDR2 are MNHEY and SVGAGI. This CDR3 reads CASSYSASGPYEQFF. CDR3 sequence (DNA): TGTGCCAGCAGTTACTCCGCTAGCGGGCCCTATGAGCAGTTCTTC.

The V gene is TRBV7-9, the J gene TRBJ2-6; the D gene is possibly TRBD2 (6 bases). This CDR3 region has 17 residues. The germline V and J ends were trimmed by 5 bases and 1 base, with 15 bases remaining between them. CDR1 is SEHNR, CDR2 FQNEAQ, per germline (reference sequence). The CDR3 reads CASSLMLARSGANVLTF. The CDR3 DNA follows: TGTGCCAGCAGCCTGATGCTAGCGAGATCTGGGGCCAACGTCCTGACTTTC.

The table lists this clonotype with a count of one. The rearrangement uses TRBV27 and TRBJ2-1; D not certain. The CDR3 has 12 residues. In germline, CDR1 is MNHEY, CDR2 SMNVEV (reference sequence). V lost 2 bases to trimming and J lost 8 bases, with 7 bases between them. The CDR3 region is CASSLDHYEQFF. CDR3 in DNA: TGTGCCAGCAGTTTAGACCATTATGAGCAGTTCTTC.

Regarding this clonotype: One junction end disagrees with the germline gene, perhaps due to a read error. This sequence joins TRBV20-1 and TRBJ2-3; TRBD1 or TRBD2 may be the D gene (5 bases each). The V gene's germline CDR1 is DFQATT and CDR2 SNEGSKA (reference sequence). The CDR3 is made up of 15 amino acids. DNA of the CDR3: TGCAGTTCTAGTTTTTATCGGGGCAGCACAGATACGCAGTATTTT. Amino acid sequence: CSSSFYRGSTDTQYF.

The J gene is TRBJ2-1, the V gene TRBV4-1; 11 bases are shared with TRBD2. CDR1 and CDR2 (germline): MGHRA, YSYEKL. The CDR3 length is 16 residues. The ends lost 4 bases at V and 9 bases at J; junction bases unmatched: 11. CDR3 DNA sequence: TGCGCCAGCAGCCTACCCCTAGCGGGGGGTCTGGGTGAGCAGTTCTTC. Translating it yields CASSLPLAGGLGEQFF.

This clonotype appeared a few times. The genes are TRBV10-3 and TRBJ2-1; 15 nucleotides match TRBD2. Germline assignment: CDR1 ENHRY and CDR2 SYGVKD. This CDR3 has 17 residues. The ends lost 2 bases at V and 7 bases at J; junction bases unmatched: 6. The chain's CDR3 is CAISEGLAGGSTNEQFF. In DNA form, the CDR3 reads TGTGCCATCAGTGAGGGACTAGCGGGAGGGTCTACAAATGAGCAGTTCTTC.

This clonotype was observed a few times. The gene calls are TRBV20-1 and TRBJ2-7, with TRBD1 matching over 10 bases. The germline CDR1 and CDR2 sequences are DFQATT and SNEGSKA (reference sequence). CDR3 length equals 13 residues. The ends lost 5 bases at V and 5 bases at J; junction bases unmatched: 6. CDR3 sequence: CSAEGDRGNEQYF. As DNA, the CDR3 is TGCAGTGCTGAGGGGGACAGGGGTAACGAGCAGTACTTC.

Of note for this clonotype: Compared with germline, one end of the junction differs, possibly owing to a read error. The rearrangement joins TRBV7-9 to TRBJ2-1; 7 positions agree with TRBD1. Germline V gene lookup returns CDR1 SEHNR and CDR2 FQNEAQ (reference sequence). CDR3 length: 13 amino acids. Here the CDR3 DNA reads TGTGCCGGCAGCAGAGGGACAGTAGATGAGCAGTTCTTC. Its protein is CAGSRGTVDEQFF.